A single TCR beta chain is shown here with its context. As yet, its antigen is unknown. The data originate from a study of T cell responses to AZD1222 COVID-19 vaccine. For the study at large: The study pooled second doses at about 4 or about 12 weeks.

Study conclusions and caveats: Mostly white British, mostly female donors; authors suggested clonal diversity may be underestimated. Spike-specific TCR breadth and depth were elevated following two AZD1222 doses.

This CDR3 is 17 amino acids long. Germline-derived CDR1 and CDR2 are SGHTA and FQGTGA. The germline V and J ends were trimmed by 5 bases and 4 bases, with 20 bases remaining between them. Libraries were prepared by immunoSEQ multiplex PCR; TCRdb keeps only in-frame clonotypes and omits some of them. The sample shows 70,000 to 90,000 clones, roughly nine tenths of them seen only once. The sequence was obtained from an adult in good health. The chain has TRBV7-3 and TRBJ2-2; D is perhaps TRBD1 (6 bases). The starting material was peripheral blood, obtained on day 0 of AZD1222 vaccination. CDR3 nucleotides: TGTGCCAGCAGCCCCATCGGGCAGGGACAAAGCACCGGGGAGCTGTTTTTT. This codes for CASSPIGQGQSTGELFF.